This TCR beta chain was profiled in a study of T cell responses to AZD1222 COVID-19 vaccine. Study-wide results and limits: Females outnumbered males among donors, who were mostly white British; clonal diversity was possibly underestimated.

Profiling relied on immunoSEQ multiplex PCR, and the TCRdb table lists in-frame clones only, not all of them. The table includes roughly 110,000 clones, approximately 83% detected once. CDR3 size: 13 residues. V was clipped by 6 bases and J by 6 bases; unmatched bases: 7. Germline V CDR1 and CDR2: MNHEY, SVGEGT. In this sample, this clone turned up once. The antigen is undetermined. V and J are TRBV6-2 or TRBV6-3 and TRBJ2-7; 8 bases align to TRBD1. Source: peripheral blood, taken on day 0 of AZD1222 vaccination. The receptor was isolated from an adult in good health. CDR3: CASSAGTGSEQYF. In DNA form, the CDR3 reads TGTGCCAGCAGCGCTGGGACAGGCTCCGAGCAGTACTTC.